What follows are 12 T cell receptor beta chains derived from one specimen sequenced in a study of cytomegalovirus exposure and HLA in healthy donors. Amplification used 60 Vbeta primers and 13 Jbeta primers. Assay: immunoSEQ multiplex PCR; the TCRdb copy retains only in-frame clones and omits some. This sample's clone table lists approximately 120,000 clones. The sample consisted of PBMCs. All receptors come from a man younger than 35 in good health and CMV-seronegative.

The chain joins TRBV2 to TRBJ2-3; 7 bases agree with TRBD2. Germline CDR1 and CDR2: SNHLY and FYNNEI. CDR3 length: 15 residues. J lost 1 base, V lost 7 bases, and 8 bases had no gene match. CDR3 nucleotides: TGTGCCAGCATAATGAGCGGGGATGGCACAGATACGCAGTATTTT. Amino acid sequence: CASIMSGDGTDTQYF.

The chain recombines TRBV6-1 with TRBJ1-4; D ambiguous. V was pared by 2 bases and J by 4 bases, with 5 bases between. Germline V CDR1 and CDR2: MNHNS, SASEGT. The CDR3 runs to 13 residues. This chain's CDR3 is CASSELGNEKLFF. The DNA of the CDR3 is TGTGCCAGCAGTGAACTCGGTAATGAAAAACTGTTTTTT.

This chain joins TRBV19 and TRBJ1-1; D unclear. The CDR3 spans 13 residues. Germline loops: CDR1 LNHDA, CDR2 SQIVND (reference sequence). The ends were cut back, 7 bases at V and 5 bases at J, with 14 bases in the middle. CDR3 DNA: TGTGCCAGTAACGGGAGGTGGGAGACTGAAGCTTTCTTT. Amino acids: CASNGRWETEAFF.

The chain joins TRBV5-6 to TRBJ2-7; 12 bases line up with TRBD2. The CDR3 extends over 15 amino acids. Germline assignment: CDR1 SGHDT and CDR2 YYEEEE. V lost 1 base to trimming and J lost 7 bases; unmatched junction nucleotides: 6. Written as DNA, the CDR3 is TGTGCCAGCAGCTTGACTAGCGGGGGGTTGAATGAGCAGTACTTC. This codes for CASSLTSGGLNEQYF.

The J gene is TRBJ1-1, the V gene TRBV6-5; D unresolved. CDR1 and CDR2 from the germline V gene are MNHEY and SVGAGI. Trimming stripped 5 bases from V and 1 base from J, with 14 bases between. This CDR3 spans 15 amino acids. DNA for the CDR3: TGTGCCAGCAGTCCAAAGAACCTACGGAACACTGAAGCTTTCTTT. This sequence encodes CASSPKNLRNTEAFF.

The chain employs TRBV19 and TRBJ1-1, with TRBD1 matching over 7 bases. Germline loops: CDR1 LNHDA, CDR2 SQIVND (reference sequence). The V and J ends lost 6 bases and 0 bases, in that order; junction bases with no gene match: 4. The CDR3 is 14 residues long. The CDR3 DNA is TGTGCCAGTAGGACGACAGGGATGAACACTGAAGCTTTCTTT. It encodes CASRTTGMNTEAFF.

The rearrangement joins TRBV6-1 to TRBJ2-7, with 11 bases matching TRBD2. J gave up 4 bases and V 2 bases, and 10 bases lay outside the gene matches. The CDR3 is 17 amino acids. CDR1 is MNHNS and CDR2 is SASEGT in the germline V gene. The CDR3 protein is CASSEWLIAGGSYEQYF. For the CDR3, the DNA is TGTGCCAGCAGTGAATGGTTGATAGCGGGGGGGAGTTACGAGCAGTACTTC.

V is TRBV13 and J is TRBJ1-1; weak D call: TRBD1 (6 bases). The V end lost 2 bases, the J end lost 1 base, and 11 bases lay between the germline ends. This CDR3 has 15 residues. CDR1 is PRHDT, CDR2 FYEKMQ, per germline (reference sequence). CDR3 in DNA: TGTGCCAGCAGCTTATGGGGCAGGGGGAACACTGAAGCTTTCTTT. Encoded protein: CASSLWGRGNTEAFF.

This chain joins TRBV27 and TRBJ2-3; 11 bases map to TRBD2. Germline values: CDR1 MNHEY, CDR2 SMNVEV (reference sequence). V shed 6 bases and J 2 bases; nucleotides not matched to a gene: 4. This CDR3 is 15 amino acids long. CDR3 in amino acids: CASRTSGGYTDTQYF. CDR3 DNA sequence: TGTGCCAGCAGAACTAGCGGGGGTTACACAGATACGCAGTATTTT.

This sequence joins TRBV29-1 and TRBJ2-6; D is ambiguous. In germline, CDR1 is SQVTM, CDR2 ANQGSEA. This CDR3 has 15 amino acids. The germline V and J ends were trimmed by 6 bases and 1 base, with 13 bases remaining between them. The CDR3, as DNA: TGCAGCGTCCTTGGCCATCAATCTGGGGCCAACGTCCTGACTTTC. Amino acid sequence: CSVLGHQSGANVLTF. The full variable domain, completed using reference TRBV29-1 and TRBJ2-6, is SAVISQKPSRDICQRGTSLTIQCQVDSQVTMMFWYRQQPGQSLTLIATANQGSEATYESGFVIDKFPISRPNLTFSTLTVSNMSPEDSSIYLCSVLGHQSGANVLTFGAGSRLTVL.

The V call is TRBV30, the J call TRBJ2-5; 11 positions match TRBD2. Germline trimming cut 0 bases from V and 2 bases from J; bases unmatched to any gene: 5. The V gene's germline CDR1 is GTSNPN and CDR2 SVGIG (reference sequence). This CDR3 is 16 amino acids long. This CDR3 is CAWSVPSGGSQETQYF. CDR3 DNA sequence: TGTGCCTGGAGTGTACCTAGCGGGGGGTCACAAGAGACCCAGTACTTC.

The genes are TRBV5-1 and TRBJ2-1; 14 bases match TRBD2. This CDR3 spans 18 amino acids. Germline CDR1 and CDR2: SGHRS and YFSETQ. Trimming cost V 5 bases and J 8 bases; bases outside gene matches: 15. CDR3 sequence reads: CASRTSGRVLLPFDEQFF. The CDR3 DNA reads as TGCGCCAGCAGGACTAGCGGGAGGGTATTATTACCCTTTGATGAGCAGTTCTTC.